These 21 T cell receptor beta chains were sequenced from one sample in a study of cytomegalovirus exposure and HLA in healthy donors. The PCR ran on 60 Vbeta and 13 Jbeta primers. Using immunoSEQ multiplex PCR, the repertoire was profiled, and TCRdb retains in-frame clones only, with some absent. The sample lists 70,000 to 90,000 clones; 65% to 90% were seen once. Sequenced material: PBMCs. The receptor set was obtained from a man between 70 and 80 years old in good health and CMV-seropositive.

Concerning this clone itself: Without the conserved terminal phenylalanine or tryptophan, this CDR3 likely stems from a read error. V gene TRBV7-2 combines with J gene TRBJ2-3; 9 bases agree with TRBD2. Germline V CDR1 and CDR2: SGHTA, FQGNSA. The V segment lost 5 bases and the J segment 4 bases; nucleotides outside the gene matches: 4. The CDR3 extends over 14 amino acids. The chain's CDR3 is CASSRGGAADTQYV. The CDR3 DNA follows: TGTGCCAGCAGCCGCGGGGGGGCCGCAGATACGCAGTATGTT.

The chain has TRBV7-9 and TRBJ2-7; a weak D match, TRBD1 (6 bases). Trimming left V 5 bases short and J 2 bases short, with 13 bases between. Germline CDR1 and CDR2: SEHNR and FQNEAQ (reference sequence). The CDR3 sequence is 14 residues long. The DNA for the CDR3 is TGTGCCAGCAGCCCAGGGACAAAACCCTACGAGCAGTACTTC. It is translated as CASSPGTKPYEQYF.

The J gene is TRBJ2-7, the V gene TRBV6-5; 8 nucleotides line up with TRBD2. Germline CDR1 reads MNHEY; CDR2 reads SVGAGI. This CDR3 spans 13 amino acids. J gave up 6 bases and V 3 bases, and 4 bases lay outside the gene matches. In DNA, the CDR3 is TGTGCCAGCAGTTATCTAGCGGGCGGCGAGCAGTACTTC. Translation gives CASSYLAGGEQYF.

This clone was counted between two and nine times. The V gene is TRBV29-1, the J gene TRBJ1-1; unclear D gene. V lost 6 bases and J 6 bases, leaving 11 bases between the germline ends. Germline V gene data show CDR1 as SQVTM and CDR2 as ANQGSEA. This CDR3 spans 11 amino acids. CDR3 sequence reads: CSVSDSPEAFF. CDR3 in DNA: TGCAGCGTGTCGGATAGCCCTGAAGCTTTCTTT.

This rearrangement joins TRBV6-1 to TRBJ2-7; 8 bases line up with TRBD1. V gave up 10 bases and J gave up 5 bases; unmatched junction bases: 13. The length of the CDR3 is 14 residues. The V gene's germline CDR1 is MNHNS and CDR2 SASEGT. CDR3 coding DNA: TGTGCCACCCTTCCCCAGGGGGCAGTCAACGAGCAGTACTTC. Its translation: CATLPQGAVNEQYF.

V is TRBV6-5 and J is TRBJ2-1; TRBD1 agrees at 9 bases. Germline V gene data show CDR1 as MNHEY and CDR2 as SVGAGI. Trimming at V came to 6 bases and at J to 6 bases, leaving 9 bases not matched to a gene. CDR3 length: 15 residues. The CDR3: CASRQTGTGFNEQFF. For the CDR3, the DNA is TGTGCCAGCAGGCAAACCGGGACAGGGTTCAATGAGCAGTTCTTC.

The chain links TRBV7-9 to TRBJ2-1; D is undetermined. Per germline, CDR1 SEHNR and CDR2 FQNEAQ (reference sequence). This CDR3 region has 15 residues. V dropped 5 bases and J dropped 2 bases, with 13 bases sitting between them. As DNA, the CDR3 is TGTGCCAGCAGCCCGCCCGAGAGCACCTACAATGAGCAGTTCTTC. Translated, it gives CASSPPESTYNEQFF. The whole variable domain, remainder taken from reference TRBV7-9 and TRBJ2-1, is DTGVSQNPRHKITKRGQNVTFRCDPISEHNRLYWYRQTLGQGPEFLTYFQNEAQLEKSRLLSDRFSAERPKGSFSTLEIQRTEQGDSAMYLCASSPPESTYNEQFFGPGTRLTVL.

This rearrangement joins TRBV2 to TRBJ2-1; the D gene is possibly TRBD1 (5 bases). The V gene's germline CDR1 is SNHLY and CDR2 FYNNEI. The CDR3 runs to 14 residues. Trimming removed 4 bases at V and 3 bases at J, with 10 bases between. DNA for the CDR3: TGTGCCAGCAGTGGGCAGGGAAACTACAATGAGCAGTTCTTC. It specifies CASSGQGNYNEQFF. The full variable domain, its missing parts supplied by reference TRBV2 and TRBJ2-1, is EPEVTQTPSHQVTQMGQEVILRCVPISNHLYFYWYRQILGQKVEFLVSFYNNEISEKSEIFDDQFSVERPDGSNFTLKIRSTKLEDSAMYFCASSGQGNYNEQFFGPGTRLTVL.

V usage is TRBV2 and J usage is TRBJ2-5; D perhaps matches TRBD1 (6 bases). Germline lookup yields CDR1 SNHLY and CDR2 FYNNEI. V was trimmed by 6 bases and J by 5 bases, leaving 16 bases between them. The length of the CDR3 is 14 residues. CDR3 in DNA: TGTGCCAGCAGAAAACAGGGCCTCGTGGAGACCCAGTACTTC. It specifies CASRKQGLVETQYF.

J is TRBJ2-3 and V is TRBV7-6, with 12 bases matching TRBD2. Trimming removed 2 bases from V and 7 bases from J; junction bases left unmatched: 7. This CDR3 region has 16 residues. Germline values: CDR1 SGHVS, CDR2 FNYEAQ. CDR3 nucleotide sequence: TGTGCCAGCAGCTTAAGGGGGACTAGCGGGCGGAATACGCAGTATTTT. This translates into CASSLRGTSGRNTQYF.

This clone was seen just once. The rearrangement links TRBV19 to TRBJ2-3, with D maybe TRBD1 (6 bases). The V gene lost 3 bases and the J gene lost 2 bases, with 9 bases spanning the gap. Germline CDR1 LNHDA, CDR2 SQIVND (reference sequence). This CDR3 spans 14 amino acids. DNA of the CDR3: TGTGCCAGTAGTATCGGGACACACACAGATACGCAGTATTTT. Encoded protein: CASSIGTHTDTQYF.

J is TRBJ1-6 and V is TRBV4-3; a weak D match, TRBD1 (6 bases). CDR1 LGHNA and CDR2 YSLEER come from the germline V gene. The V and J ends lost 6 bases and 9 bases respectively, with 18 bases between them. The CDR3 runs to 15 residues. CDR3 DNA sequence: TGCGCCAGCAGTACCGGGACACCCGGCAGTTCACCCCTCCACTTT. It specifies CASSTGTPGSSPLHF.

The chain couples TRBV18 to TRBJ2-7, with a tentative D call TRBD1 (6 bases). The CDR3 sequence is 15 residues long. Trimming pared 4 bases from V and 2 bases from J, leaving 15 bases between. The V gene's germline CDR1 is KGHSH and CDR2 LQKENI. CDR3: CASSLRRGDTYEQYF. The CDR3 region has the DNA TGTGCCAGCTCACTTCGCAGGGGCGATACCTACGAGCAGTACTTC.

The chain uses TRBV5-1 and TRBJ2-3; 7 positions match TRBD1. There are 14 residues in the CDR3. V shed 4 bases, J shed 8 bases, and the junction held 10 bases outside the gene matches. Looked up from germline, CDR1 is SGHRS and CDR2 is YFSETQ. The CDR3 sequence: CASSTGQAPATQYF. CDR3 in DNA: TGCGCCAGCAGCACCGGACAGGCCCCTGCTACGCAGTATTTT.

The CDR3 DNA reads as TGCGCCAGCAGCTGGGACATCATGAACACTGAAGCTTTCTTT. It encodes CASSWDIMNTEAFF. The chain recombines TRBV5-1 with TRBJ1-1, with D maybe TRBD1 (6 bases). The CDR3 runs 14 residues. The ends were cut back, 3 bases at V and 0 bases at J, with 9 bases in the middle. The germline CDR1 and CDR2 sequences are SGHRS and YFSETQ.

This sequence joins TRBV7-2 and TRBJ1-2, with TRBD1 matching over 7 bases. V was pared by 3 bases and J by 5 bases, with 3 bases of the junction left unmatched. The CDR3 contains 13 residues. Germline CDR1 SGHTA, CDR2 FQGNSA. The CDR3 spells CASSLTGMYGYTF. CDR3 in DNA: TGTGCCAGCAGCTTGACAGGGATGTATGGCTACACCTTC.

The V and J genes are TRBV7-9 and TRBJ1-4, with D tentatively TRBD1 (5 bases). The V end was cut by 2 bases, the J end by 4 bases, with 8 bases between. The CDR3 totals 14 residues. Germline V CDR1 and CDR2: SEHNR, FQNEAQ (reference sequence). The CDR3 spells CASSLRGDNEKLFF. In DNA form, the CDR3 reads TGTGCCAGCAGCTTACGGGGGGATAATGAAAAACTGTTTTTT.

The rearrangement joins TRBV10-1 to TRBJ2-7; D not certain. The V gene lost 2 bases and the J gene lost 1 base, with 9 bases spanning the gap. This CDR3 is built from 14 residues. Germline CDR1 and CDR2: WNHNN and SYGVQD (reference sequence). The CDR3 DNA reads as TGCGCCAGCAGTGAGCCCCCTTCTTCCTACGAGCAGTACTTC. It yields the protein CASSEPPSSYEQYF.

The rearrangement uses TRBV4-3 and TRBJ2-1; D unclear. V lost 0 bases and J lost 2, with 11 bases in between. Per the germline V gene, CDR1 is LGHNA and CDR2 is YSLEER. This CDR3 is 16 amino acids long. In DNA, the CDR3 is TGCGCCAGCAGCCAAGAATCCTCGCGGACCTACAATGAGCAGTTCTTC. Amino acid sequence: CASSQESSRTYNEQFF.

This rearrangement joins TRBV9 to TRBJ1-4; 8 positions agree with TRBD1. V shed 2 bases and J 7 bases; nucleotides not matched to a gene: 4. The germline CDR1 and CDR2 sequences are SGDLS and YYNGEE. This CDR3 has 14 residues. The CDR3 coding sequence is TGTGCCAGCAGCGTCGGACAGGGAAGTGAAAAACTGTTTTTT. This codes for CASSVGQGSEKLFF.

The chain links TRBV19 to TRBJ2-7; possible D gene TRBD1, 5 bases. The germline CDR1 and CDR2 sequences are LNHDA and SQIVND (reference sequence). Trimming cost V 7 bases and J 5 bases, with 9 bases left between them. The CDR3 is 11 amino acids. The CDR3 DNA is TGTGCCAGTAAGATAGGGGACGAGCAGTACTTC. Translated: CASKIGDEQYF.